This T cell receptor beta chain was identified in a study of control samples from healthy donors and cancer patients. The ends lost 6 bases at V and 9 bases at J; junction bases unmatched: 2. Germline V gene sequence: CDR1 MNHEY, CDR2 SVGAGI. The CDR3 is 11 residues long. This table comes from immunoSEQ multiplex PCR, and its TCRdb copy is limited to in-frame clones, with some not included. The sample includes some 150,000 clones, 85% to 95% of them seen just once. The J gene is TRBJ2-7, the V gene TRBV6-5; 10 positions match TRBD1. The receptor was isolated from a man in his sixties with colorectal cancer. Sequencing input: PBMCs. The CDR3, as DNA: TGTGCCAGCAGCGGACAGGGGGGGCAGTACTTC. This translates into CASSGQGGQYF.